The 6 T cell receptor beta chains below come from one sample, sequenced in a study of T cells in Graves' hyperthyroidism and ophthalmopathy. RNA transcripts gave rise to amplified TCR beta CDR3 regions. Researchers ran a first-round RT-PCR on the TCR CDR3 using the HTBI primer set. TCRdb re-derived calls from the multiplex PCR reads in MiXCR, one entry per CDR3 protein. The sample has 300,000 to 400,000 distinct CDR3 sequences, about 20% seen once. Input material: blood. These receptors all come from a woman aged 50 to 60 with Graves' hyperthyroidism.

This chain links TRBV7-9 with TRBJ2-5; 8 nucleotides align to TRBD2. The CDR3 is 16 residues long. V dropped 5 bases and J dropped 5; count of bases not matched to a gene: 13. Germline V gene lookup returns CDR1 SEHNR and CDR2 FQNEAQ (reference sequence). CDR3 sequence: CASSPPGGLGPETQYF. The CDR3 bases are TGTGCCAGCAGCCCCCCCGGGGGACTAGGCCCCGAGACCCAGTACTTC.

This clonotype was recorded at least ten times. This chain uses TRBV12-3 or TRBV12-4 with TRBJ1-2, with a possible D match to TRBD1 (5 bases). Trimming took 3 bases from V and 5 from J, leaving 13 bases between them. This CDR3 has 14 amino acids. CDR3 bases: TGTGCCAGCAGTTTTAGCGGTCCAGGGTATGGCTACACCTTC. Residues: CASSFSGPGYGYTF.

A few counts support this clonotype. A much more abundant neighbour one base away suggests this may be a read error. The CDR3 coding sequence is TGTGCCAGCAGCTTAGATCTGGATTCACCCCTCCACTTT. Its translation: CASSLDLDSPLHF. This sequence joins TRBV7-9 and TRBJ1-6, with D unresolved. V gave up 1 base and J gave up 8 bases, with 6 bases separating them. Germline CDR1 reads SEHNR; CDR2 reads FQNEAQ (reference sequence). This CDR3 is built from 13 residues.

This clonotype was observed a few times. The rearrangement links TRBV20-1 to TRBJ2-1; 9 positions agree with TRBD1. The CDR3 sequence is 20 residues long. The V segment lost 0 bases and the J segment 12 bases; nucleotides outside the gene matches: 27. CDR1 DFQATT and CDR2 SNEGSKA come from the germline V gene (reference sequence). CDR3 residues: CSARECSRVETGTGLVRQFF. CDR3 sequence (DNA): TGCAGTGCTAGAGAATGTAGTCGTGTGGAGACCGGGACAGGGTTGGTACGGCAGTTCTTC.

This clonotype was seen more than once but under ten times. CDR3 sequence reads: CASSLRTSGTRDTQYF. DNA of the CDR3: TGTGCCAGCAGTTTACGGACTAGCGGGACTCGAGATACGCAGTATTTT. The chain carries TRBV28 and TRBJ2-3; TRBD2 matches at 12 bases. This CDR3 has 16 residues. V shed 2 bases, J shed 5 bases, and the junction held 5 bases outside the gene matches. Germline V gene data show CDR1 as MDHEN and CDR2 as SYDVKM.

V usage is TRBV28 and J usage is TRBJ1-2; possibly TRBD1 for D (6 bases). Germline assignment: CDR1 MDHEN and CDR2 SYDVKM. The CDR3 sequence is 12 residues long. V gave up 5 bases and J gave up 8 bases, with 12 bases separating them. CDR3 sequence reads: CASSTQGRGYTF. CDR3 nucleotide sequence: TGTGCCAGCAGTACACAGGGCCGGGGCTACACCTTC.